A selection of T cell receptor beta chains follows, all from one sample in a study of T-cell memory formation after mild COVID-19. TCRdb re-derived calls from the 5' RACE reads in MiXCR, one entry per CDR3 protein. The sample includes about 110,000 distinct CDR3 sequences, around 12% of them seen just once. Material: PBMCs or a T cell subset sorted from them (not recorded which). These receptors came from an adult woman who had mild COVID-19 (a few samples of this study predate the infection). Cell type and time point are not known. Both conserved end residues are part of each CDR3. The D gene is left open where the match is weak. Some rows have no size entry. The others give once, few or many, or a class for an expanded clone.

cdr3_nt: TGTGCCAGCCTACCGGACAGGGTCTACGAGCAGTACTTC
cdr3_aa: CASLPDRVYEQYF
clone_size: .
j_call: TRBJ2-7
d_call: TRBD1
v_call: TRBV5-5

cdr3_nt: TGCAGTGCTAGAGTTTTAACAGGGGACACCGGGGAGCTGTTTTTT
cdr3_aa: CSARVLTGDTGELFF
clone_size: .
j_call: TRBJ2-2
d_call: TRBD1
v_call: TRBV20-1

cdr3_nt: TGTGCCAGCAGCTCGGGACACCTTACCCCCTACAATGAGCAGTTCTTC
cdr3_aa: CASSSGHLTPYNEQFF
clone_size: few
j_call: TRBJ2-1
d_call: .
v_call: TRBV7-2

cdr3_nt: TGTGCCAGCAGCTCCGACAGGGGGAAAGGCTACACCTTC
cdr3_aa: CASSSDRGKGYTF
clone_size: few
j_call: TRBJ1-2
d_call: TRBD1
v_call: TRBV7-6

cdr3_nt: TGTGCCAGCAGCCCAGGGAATTTGAACACTGAAGCTTTCTTT
cdr3_aa: CASSPGNLNTEAFF
clone_size: .
j_call: TRBJ1-1
d_call: .
v_call: TRBV27

cdr3_nt: TGTGCCAGCAGCTTGGGGATGAACACTGAAGCTTTCTTT
cdr3_aa: CASSLGMNTEAFF
clone_size: many
j_call: TRBJ1-1
d_call: .
v_call: TRBV7-6

cdr3_nt: TGTGCCAGCAGTGGACTAGCGGGAGCCAACAATGAGCAGTTCTTC
cdr3_aa: CASSGLAGANNEQFF
clone_size: .
j_call: TRBJ2-1
d_call: TRBD2
v_call: TRBV6-1

cdr3_nt: TGTGCCAGCAGAACGGGAGGCTACGAGCAGTACTTC
cdr3_aa: CASRTGGYEQYF
clone_size: .
j_call: TRBJ2-7
d_call: TRBD2
v_call: TRBV12-3/TRBV12-4

cdr3_nt: TGTGCCGGCTGGTCAGGGGCGGTAAATCAGCCCCAGCATTTT
cdr3_aa: CAGWSGAVNQPQHF
clone_size: .
j_call: TRBJ1-5
d_call: .
v_call: TRBV2

cdr3_nt: TGTGCCAGCAGCTTAGGGAGGCAGGGGGCTTACGTGTACGAGCAGTACTTC
cdr3_aa: CASSLGRQGAYVYEQYF
clone_size: many
j_call: TRBJ2-7
d_call: TRBD1
v_call: TRBV7-9

cdr3_nt: TGTGCCAGCAGCCTAACTAGCGGGAGTTTGAATGAGCAGTTCTTC
cdr3_aa: CASSLTSGSLNEQFF
clone_size: few
j_call: TRBJ2-1
d_call: TRBD2
v_call: TRBV7-6

cdr3_nt: TGCGCCAGCAGCCAAGAAGGGCTTTCCTATGGCTACACCTTC
cdr3_aa: CASSQEGLSYGYTF
clone_size: few
j_call: TRBJ1-2
d_call: .
v_call: TRBV4-1

cdr3_nt: TGCAGCGTTGAAGATCCGTCCTACGAGCAGTACTTC
cdr3_aa: CSVEDPSYEQYF
clone_size: .
j_call: TRBJ2-7
d_call: .
v_call: TRBV29-1

cdr3_nt: TGTGCCAGCAGTTACTCGGTAGCGGGAGGCTACGAGCAGTACTTC
cdr3_aa: CASSYSVAGGYEQYF
clone_size: .
j_call: TRBJ2-7
d_call: TRBD2
v_call: TRBV6-6

cdr3_nt: TGTGCCAGCACCTCCTGGAAGAGGGGGACAGATACGCAGTATTTT
cdr3_aa: CASTSWKRGTDTQYF
clone_size: many
j_call: TRBJ2-3
d_call: .
v_call: TRBV7-9

cdr3_nt: TGTGCCAGCAGCGGGCCCCACAATGAGCAGTTCTTC
cdr3_aa: CASSGPHNEQFF
clone_size: few
j_call: TRBJ2-1
d_call: .
v_call: TRBV4-2

cdr3_nt: TGTGCCAGCAGTCCCCTGGGTCACGAGCAGTACTTC
cdr3_aa: CASSPLGHEQYF
clone_size: .
j_call: TRBJ2-7
d_call: .
v_call: TRBV27

cdr3_nt: TGTGCCAGCAGCCCCCCGGACAGGGACGAAGCTTTCTTT
cdr3_aa: CASSPPDRDEAFF
clone_size: .
j_call: TRBJ1-1
d_call: TRBD1
v_call: TRBV7-9

cdr3_nt: TGTGCCAGCAGTTACCCGACTTCCCTCTCCTACAATGAGCAGTTCTTC
cdr3_aa: CASSYPTSLSYNEQFF
clone_size: few
j_call: TRBJ2-1
d_call: .
v_call: TRBV12-3/TRBV12-4

cdr3_nt: TGCAGTGCTAGAAAGGACACCCTGAACACTGAAGCTTTCTTT
cdr3_aa: CSARKDTLNTEAFF
clone_size: .
j_call: TRBJ1-1
d_call: .
v_call: TRBV20-1

cdr3_nt: TGCAGCGTGGGATTTTGGGGGGACAGGACCTACGAGCAGTACTTC
cdr3_aa: CSVGFWGDRTYEQYF
clone_size: .
j_call: TRBJ2-7
d_call: TRBD1
v_call: TRBV29-1

cdr3_nt: TGTGCCAGCAGCCTCGACCAGGGGGCGCGTGGCTACACCTTC
cdr3_aa: CASSLDQGARGYTF
clone_size: .
j_call: TRBJ1-2
d_call: TRBD1
v_call: TRBV13

cdr3_nt: TGCAGTGCCACTGGATCGGGACGGATGTCCTACGAGCAGTACTTC
cdr3_aa: CSATGSGRMSYEQYF
clone_size: .
j_call: TRBJ2-7
d_call: .
v_call: TRBV20-1

cdr3_nt: TGTGCCAGCAGTTTCCTCGGACAGGGGGCGGGAGCTTTCTTT
cdr3_aa: CASSFLGQGAGAFF
clone_size: .
j_call: TRBJ1-1
d_call: TRBD1
v_call: TRBV12-3/TRBV12-4

cdr3_nt: TGTGCCAGCAGCCAAGATAGCGGGTCCAATCAGCCCCAGCATTTT
cdr3_aa: CASSQDSGSNQPQHF
clone_size: few
j_call: TRBJ1-5
d_call: .
v_call: TRBV3-1

cdr3_nt: TGTGCCAGCAGTGAATCAACTTTTAGAGGTTTTAATACAGATACGCAGTATTTT
cdr3_aa: CASSESTFRGFNTDTQYF
clone_size: .
j_call: TRBJ2-3
d_call: .
v_call: TRBV25-1

cdr3_nt: TGTGCCAGCAGCTTCCCCGTTGTCTACGAGCAGTACTTC
cdr3_aa: CASSFPVVYEQYF
clone_size: few
j_call: TRBJ2-7
d_call: .
v_call: TRBV7-9

cdr3_nt: TGCAGTGCTTTACCTAGCGGGATAGAGTACAATGAGCAGTTCTTC
cdr3_aa: CSALPSGIEYNEQFF
clone_size: .
j_call: TRBJ2-1
d_call: TRBD2
v_call: TRBV20-1

cdr3_nt: TGTGCCAGTAACCCCGCCCCGAGCCACGAGCAGTACTTC
cdr3_aa: CASNPAPSHEQYF
clone_size: many
j_call: TRBJ2-7
d_call: .
v_call: TRBV19

cdr3_nt: TGTGCCAGCAGTTATTACTATAGCAATCAGCCCCAGCATTTT
cdr3_aa: CASSYYYSNQPQHF
clone_size: few
j_call: TRBJ1-5
d_call: .
v_call: TRBV6-2/TRBV6-3

cdr3_nt: TGTGCCAGCAGCCAATACCTAACCGGGGGCACAGATACGCAGTATTTT
cdr3_aa: CASSQYLTGGTDTQYF
clone_size: few
j_call: TRBJ2-3
d_call: .
v_call: TRBV7-8

cdr3_nt: TGTGCCAGCAGCCAGAGGACAGGGGACAATGAGCAGTTCTTC
cdr3_aa: CASSQRTGDNEQFF
clone_size: .
j_call: TRBJ2-1
d_call: TRBD1
v_call: TRBV3-1

cdr3_nt: TGTGCCAGCAGCACCCCCGGGAACACTGAAGCTTTCTTT
cdr3_aa: CASSTPGNTEAFF
clone_size: .
j_call: TRBJ1-1
d_call: .
v_call: TRBV9